These 2 T cell receptor beta chains came from one sample sequenced in a study of regulatory T cells in long-lasting Graves disease. Stated time point: persistent/refractory GD, antithyroid drugs over 5 years with positive TRAb. PBMCs were the source of the RNA used for TCR sequencing. Construction of TCR beta libraries relied on iRepertoire HTBI primers and on Arm-PCR targeting CDR3 regions. MiXCR, run by TCRdb on the multiplex PCR reads, gives a single entry per CDR3 protein. This sample has hundreds of thousands of distinct CDR3 sequences, with about 30% found just once. Here the sequenced sample was peripheral blood mononuclear cells (PBMCs), taken when the disease was refractory, from a patient treated with antithyroid drugs. Receptors were obtained from a female donor with Graves disease.

The chain has TRBV11-2 and TRBJ1-4; possible D gene TRBD1, 6 bases. Germline V lookup: CDR1 SGHAT, CDR2 FQNNGV. The CDR3 has 16 amino acids. V lost 4 bases and J 8 bases, leaving 20 bases between the germline ends. Written as DNA, the CDR3 is TGTGCCAGCAGCTCCCGGCGAGGACAGCAATCCGAAAAACTGTTTTTT. This encodes CASSSRRGQQSEKLFF.

The genes are TRBV27 and TRBJ2-7; D may be TRBD1 or TRBD2 (5 bases each). The V gene's germline CDR1 is MNHEY and CDR2 SMNVEV (reference sequence). CDR3 size: 14 residues. V lost 6 bases to trimming and J lost 1 base, with 13 bases between them. The CDR3 loop reads CASSRDGFSYEQYF. CDR3 DNA: TGTGCCAGCAGCCGGGACGGTTTTTCCTACGAGCAGTACTTC.